Listed here are 7 T cell receptor beta chains from one sample, sequenced in a study of cytomegalovirus exposure and HLA in healthy donors. Vbeta (60) and Jbeta (13) primers were used in the PCR. This table comes from immunoSEQ multiplex PCR, and its TCRdb copy is limited to in-frame clones, with some not included. Of some 130,000 clones detected, 65% to 80% appear once; the ten largest clones hold 1.5% to 2%. Sequenced material: PBMCs. The origin of the receptors is a human donor in good health.

The chain combines TRBV27 with TRBJ1-1; D is possibly TRBD1 (6 bases). Trimming stripped 2 bases from V and 5 bases from J, with 12 bases between. The germline gives CDR1 MNHEY, CDR2 SMNVEV (reference sequence). The CDR3 sequence is 14 residues long. CDR3 DNA: TGTGCCAGCAGTTTACGGGGGGCTGTAACTGAAGCTTTCTTT. Amino acid sequence: CASSLRGAVTEAFF.

The J gene is TRBJ2-3, the V gene TRBV7-9, with TRBD1 matching 9 bases. V dropped 3 bases and J dropped 4; count of bases not matched to a gene: 11. Looked up from germline, CDR1 is SEHNR and CDR2 is FQNEAQ (reference sequence). The CDR3 covers 17 residues. For the CDR3, the DNA is TGTGCCAGCAGCTTTAGAGGGGGACAGGGAGCCCCAGATACGCAGTATTTT. It is translated as CASSFRGGQGAPDTQYF. Filled out from reference TRBV7-9 and TRBJ2-3, the complete variable domain reads DTGVSQNPRHKITKRGQNVTFRCDPISEHNRLYWYRQTLGQGPEFLTYFQNEAQLEKSRLLSDRFSAERPKGSFSTLEIQRTEQGDSAMYLCASSFRGGQGAPDTQYFGPGTRLTVL.

J is TRBJ2-7 and V is TRBV13; 7 nucleotides line up with TRBD1. Per the germline V gene, CDR1 is PRHDT and CDR2 is FYEKMQ (reference sequence). The CDR3 is 14 residues long. V dropped 5 bases and J dropped 3; count of bases not matched to a gene: 7. In nucleotides, the CDR3 is TGTGCCAGCAGCCTCGGGACAGAGATCTACGAGCAGTACTTC. Encoded protein: CASSLGTEIYEQYF.

The rearrangement uses TRBV15 and TRBJ2-5, with D tentatively TRBD2 (6 bases). This CDR3 is 15 amino acids long. V gave up 0 bases and J gave up 7 bases, with 15 bases separating them. The germline V gene encodes CDR1 LNHNV and CDR2 YYDKDF (reference sequence). CDR3 region: CATSRDRRLEGTQYF. In nucleotides, the CDR3 is TGTGCCACCAGCAGAGATCGGCGACTAGAGGGGACCCAGTACTTC.

This clone was observed a single time. The genes are TRBV6-1 and TRBJ2-7; 10 nucleotides match TRBD2. Germline loops: CDR1 MNHNS, CDR2 SASEGT. After removal of 7 bases from V and 3 bases from J, the junction contained 6 bases not matched to a gene. The CDR3 is made up of 14 amino acids. The CDR3 sequence is CASIRAGGNYEQYF. The CDR3 DNA reads TGTGCCAGCATTCGAGCGGGAGGGAACTACGAGCAGTACTTC.

The gene calls are TRBV6-1 and TRBJ1-1; D uncertain. CDR1 and CDR2 from the germline V gene are MNHNS and SASEGT. The CDR3 totals 11 residues. With 5 bases removed from V and 4 bases from J, the gap between germline ends came to 5 bases. The CDR3 is CASSTGTEAFF. Written as DNA, the CDR3 is TGTGCCAGCAGTACGGGCACTGAAGCTTTCTTT.

The rearrangement joins TRBV5-1 to TRBJ2-2; maybe TRBD2 (6 bases). The germline V gene encodes CDR1 SGHRS and CDR2 YFSETQ. CDR3 length equals 15 residues. V gave up 5 bases and J gave up 0 bases, with 11 bases separating them. CDR3 sequence (DNA): TGCGCCAGCAGAGCCCGGGACTCGAACACCGGGGAGCTGTTTTTT. Amino acid sequence: CASRARDSNTGELFF.